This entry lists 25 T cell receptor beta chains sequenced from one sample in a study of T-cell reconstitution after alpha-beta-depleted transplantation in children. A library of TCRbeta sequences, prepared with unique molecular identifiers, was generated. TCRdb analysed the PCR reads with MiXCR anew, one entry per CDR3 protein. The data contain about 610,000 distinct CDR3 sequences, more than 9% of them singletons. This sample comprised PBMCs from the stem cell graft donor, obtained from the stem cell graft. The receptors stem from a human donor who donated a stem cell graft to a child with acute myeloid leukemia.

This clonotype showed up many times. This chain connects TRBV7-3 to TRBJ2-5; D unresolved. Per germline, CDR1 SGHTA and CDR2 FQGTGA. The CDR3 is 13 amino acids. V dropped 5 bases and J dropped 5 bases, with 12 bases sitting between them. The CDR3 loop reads CASSPSPWETQYF. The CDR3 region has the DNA TGTGCCAGCAGCCCATCACCGTGGGAGACCCAGTACTTC. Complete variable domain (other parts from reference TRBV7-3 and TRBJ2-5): GAGVSQTPSNKVTEKGKYVELRCDPISGHTALYWYRQSLGQGPEFLIYFQGTGAADDSGLPNDRFFAVRPEGSVSTLKIQRTERGDSAVYLCASSPSPWETQYFGPGTRLLVL.

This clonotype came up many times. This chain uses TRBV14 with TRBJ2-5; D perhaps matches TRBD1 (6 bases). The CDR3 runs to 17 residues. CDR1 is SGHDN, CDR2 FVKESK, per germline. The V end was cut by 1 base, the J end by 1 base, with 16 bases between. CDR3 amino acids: CASSQVRPGAFQETQYF. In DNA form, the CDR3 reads TGTGCCAGCAGCCAAGTAAGGCCAGGGGCTTTCCAAGAGACCCAGTACTTC.

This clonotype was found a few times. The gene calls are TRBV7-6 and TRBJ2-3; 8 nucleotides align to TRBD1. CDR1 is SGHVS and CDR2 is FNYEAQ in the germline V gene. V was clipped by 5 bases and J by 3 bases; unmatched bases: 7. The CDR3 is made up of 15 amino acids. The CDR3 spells CASSAGQGATDTQYF. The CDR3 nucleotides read TGTGCCAGCAGCGCCGGACAGGGAGCGACAGATACGCAGTATTTT.

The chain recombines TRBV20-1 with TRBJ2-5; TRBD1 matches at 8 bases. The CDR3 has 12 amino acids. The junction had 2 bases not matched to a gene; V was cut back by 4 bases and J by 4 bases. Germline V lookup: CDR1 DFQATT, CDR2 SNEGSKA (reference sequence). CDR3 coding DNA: TGCAGTGCTACCGGGACAGGAGAGACCCAGTACTTC. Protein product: CSATGTGETQYF.

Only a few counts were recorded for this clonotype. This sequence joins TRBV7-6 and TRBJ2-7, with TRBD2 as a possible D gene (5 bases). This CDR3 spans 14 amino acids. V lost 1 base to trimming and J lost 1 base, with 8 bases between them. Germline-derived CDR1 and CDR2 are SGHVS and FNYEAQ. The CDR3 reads CASSLDPGSYEQYF. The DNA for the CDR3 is TGTGCCAGCAGCTTAGATCCGGGGTCCTACGAGCAGTACTTC.

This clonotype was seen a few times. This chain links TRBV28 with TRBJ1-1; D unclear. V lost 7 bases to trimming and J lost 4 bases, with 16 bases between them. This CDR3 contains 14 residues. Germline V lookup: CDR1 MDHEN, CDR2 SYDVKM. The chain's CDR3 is CASTLSGGGTEAFF. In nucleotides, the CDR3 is TGTGCCAGCACCCTCTCGGGAGGTGGCACTGAAGCTTTCTTT.

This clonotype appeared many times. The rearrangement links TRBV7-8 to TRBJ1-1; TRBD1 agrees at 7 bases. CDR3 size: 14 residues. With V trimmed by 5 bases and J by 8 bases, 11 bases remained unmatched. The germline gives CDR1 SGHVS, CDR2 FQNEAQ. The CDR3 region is CASSPTGQITEAFF. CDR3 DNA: TGTGCCAGCAGCCCGACGGGACAGATAACAGAAGCTTTCTTT.

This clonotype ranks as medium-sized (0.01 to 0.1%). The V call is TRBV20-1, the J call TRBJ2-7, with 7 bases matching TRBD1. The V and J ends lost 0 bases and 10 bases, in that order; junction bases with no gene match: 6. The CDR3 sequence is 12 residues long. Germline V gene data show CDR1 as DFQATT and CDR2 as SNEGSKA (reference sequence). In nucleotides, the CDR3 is TGCAGTGCTAGAGAGGGACAGCCCCAACAGTACTTC. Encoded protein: CSAREGQPQQYF.

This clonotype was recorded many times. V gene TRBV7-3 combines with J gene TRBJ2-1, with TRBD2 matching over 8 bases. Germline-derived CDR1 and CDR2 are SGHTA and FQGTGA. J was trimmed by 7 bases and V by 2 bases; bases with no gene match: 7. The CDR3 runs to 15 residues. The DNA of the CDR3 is TGTGCCAGCAGCTTACTAAGCGGGAGTGGAAATGAGCAGTTCTTC. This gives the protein CASSLLSGSGNEQFF.

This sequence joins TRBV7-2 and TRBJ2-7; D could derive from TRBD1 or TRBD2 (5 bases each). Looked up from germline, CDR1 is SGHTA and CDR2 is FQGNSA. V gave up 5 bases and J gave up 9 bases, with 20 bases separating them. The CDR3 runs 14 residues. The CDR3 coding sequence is TGTGCCAGCAGCCCTAGCACAGGCGTCACGAGGCAGTACTTC. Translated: CASSPSTGVTRQYF. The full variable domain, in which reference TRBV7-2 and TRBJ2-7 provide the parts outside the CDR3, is GAGVSQSPSNKVTEKGKDVELRCDPISGHTALYWYRQSLGQGLEFLIYFQGNSAPDKSGLPSDRFSAERTGGSVSTLTIQRTQQEDSAVYLCASSPSTGVTRQYFGPGTRLTVT.

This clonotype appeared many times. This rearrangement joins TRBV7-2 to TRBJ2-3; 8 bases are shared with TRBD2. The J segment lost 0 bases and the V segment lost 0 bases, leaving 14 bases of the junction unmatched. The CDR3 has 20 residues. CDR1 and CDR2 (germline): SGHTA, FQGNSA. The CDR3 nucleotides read TGTGCCAGCAGCTTAGCCCTGGGTAGCGGGATACTTTCTAGCACAGATACGCAGTATTTT. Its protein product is CASSLALGSGILSSTDTQYF.

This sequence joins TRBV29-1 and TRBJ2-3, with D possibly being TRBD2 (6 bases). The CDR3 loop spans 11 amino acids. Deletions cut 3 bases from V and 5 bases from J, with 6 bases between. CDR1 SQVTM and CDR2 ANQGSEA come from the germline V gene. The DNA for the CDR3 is TGCAGCGTTGAGCGGGAAGATACGCAGTATTTT. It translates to CSVEREDTQYF.

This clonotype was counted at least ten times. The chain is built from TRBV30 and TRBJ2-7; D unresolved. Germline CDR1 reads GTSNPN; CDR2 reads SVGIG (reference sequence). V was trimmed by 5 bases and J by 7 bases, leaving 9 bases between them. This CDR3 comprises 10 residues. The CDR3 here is CAWSGGEQYF. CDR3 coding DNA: TGTGCCTGGTCTGGCGGTGAGCAGTACTTC.

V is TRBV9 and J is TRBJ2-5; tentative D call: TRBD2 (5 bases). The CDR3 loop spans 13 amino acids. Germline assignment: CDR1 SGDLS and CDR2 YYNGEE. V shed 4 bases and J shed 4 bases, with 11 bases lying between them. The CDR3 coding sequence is TGTGCCAGCAGCCCGGACTTAGGAGAGACCCAGTACTTC. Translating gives CASSPDLGETQYF.

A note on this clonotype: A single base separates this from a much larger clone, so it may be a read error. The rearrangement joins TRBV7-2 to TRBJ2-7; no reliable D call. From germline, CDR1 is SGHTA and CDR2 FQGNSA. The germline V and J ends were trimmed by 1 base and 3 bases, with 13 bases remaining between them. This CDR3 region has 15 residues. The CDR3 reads CASSLVGIDSYEQYF. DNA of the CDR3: TGTGCCAGCAGCTTAGTTGGGATAGATAGCTACGAGCAGTACTTC. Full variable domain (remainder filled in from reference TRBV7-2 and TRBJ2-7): GAGVSQSPSNKVTEKGKDVELRCDPISGHTALYWYRQSLGQGLEFLIYFQGNSAPDKSGLPSDRFSAERTGGSVSTLTIQRTQQEDSAVYLCASSLVGIDSYEQYFGPGTRLTVT.

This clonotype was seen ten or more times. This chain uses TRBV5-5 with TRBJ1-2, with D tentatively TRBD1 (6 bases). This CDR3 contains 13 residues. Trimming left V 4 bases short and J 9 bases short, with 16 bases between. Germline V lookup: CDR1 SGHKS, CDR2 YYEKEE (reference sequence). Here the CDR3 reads CASSPGGGLSYTF. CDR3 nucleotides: TGTGCCAGCAGCCCTGGCGGGGGGCTAAGCTACACCTTC.

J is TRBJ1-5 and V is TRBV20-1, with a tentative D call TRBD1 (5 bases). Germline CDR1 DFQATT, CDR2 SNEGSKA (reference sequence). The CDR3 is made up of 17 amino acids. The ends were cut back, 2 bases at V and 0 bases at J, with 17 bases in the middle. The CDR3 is CSARPTGTDYSNQPQHF. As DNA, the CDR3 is TGCAGTGCTAGACCCACCGGGACGGATTATAGCAATCAGCCCCAGCATTTT.

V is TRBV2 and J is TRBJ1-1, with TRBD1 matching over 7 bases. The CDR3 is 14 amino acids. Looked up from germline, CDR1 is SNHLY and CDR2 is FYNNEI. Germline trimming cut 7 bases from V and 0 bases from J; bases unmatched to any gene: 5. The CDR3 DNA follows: TGTGCCAGCACGGAGGGGGCTATGAACACTGAAGCTTTCTTT. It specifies CASTEGAMNTEAFF.

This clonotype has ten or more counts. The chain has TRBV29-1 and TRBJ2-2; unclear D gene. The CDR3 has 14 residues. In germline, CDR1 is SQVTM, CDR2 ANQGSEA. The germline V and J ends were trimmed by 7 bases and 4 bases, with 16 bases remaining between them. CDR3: CSAPLTDGTGELFF. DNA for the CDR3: TGCAGCGCTCCCCTCACGGATGGCACCGGGGAGCTGTTTTTT.

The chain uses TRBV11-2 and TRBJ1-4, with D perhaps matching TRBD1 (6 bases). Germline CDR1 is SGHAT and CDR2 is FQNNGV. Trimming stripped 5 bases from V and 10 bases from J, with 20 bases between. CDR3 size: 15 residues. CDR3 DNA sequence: TGTGCCAGCAGCCCGAAGCCAGGGGATGGTGGAAAACTGTTTTTT. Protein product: CASSPKPGDGGKLFF.

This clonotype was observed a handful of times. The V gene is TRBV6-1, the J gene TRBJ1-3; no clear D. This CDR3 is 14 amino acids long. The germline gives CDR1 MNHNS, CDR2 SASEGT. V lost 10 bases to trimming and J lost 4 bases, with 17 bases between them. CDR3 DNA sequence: TGTGCCACCCGGGTCTTGGTAACCGGAAACACCATATATTTT. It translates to CATRVLVTGNTIYF.

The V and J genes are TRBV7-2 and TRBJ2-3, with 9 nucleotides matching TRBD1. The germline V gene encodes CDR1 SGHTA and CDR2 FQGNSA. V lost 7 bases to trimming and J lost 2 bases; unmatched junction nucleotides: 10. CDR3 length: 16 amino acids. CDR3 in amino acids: CASTQGTGRTTDTQYF. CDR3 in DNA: TGTGCCAGCACCCAGGGGACAGGGAGGACCACAGATACGCAGTATTTT.

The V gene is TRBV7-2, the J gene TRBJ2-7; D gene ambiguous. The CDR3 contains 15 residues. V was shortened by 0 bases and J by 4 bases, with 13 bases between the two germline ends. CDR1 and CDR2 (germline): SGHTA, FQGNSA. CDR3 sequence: CASSLAMGIGYEQYF. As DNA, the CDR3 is TGTGCCAGCAGCTTAGCGATGGGGATAGGGTACGAGCAGTACTTC.

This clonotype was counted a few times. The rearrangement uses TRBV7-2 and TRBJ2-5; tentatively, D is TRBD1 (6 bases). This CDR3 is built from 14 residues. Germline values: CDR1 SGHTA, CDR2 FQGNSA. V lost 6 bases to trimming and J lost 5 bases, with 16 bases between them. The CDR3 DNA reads TGTGCCAGCAGTCCAGACAGGTCGAGGGAGACCCAGTACTTC. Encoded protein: CASSPDRSRETQYF.

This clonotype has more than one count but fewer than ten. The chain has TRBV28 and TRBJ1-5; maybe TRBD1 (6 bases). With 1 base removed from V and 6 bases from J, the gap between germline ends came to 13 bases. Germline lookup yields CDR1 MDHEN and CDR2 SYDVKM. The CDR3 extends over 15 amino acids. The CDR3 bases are TGTGCCAGCAGTTTATCCCAGGGGCTGGGTCAGCCCCAGCATTTT. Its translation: CASSLSQGLGQPQHF.